The 8 T cell receptor beta chains in this list originate from one sample, sequenced in a study of OX40 agonist ivuxolimab in advanced cancers. The receptor library was made with the immunoSEQ multiplex PCR assay. TCRdb limited this immuneACCESS table to in-frame rearrangements with V and J called. A share of clones is missing; checked studies link under half to unresolved V genes, and the rest is unexplained. The sample includes 55,000 to 80,000 clones, with over 75% observed a single time. The ten largest clones take up 0.95% to 1.1% of the sample. The material sequenced was CD4+ or CD8+ T cells sorted from blood, taken in a trial of the OX40 agonist ivuxolimab. The receptors come from an adult with an advanced solid tumor such as melanoma, head and neck, liver or kidney cancer.

The chain joins TRBV7-9 to TRBJ1-1; D perhaps matches TRBD1 (6 bases). The germline V gene has CDR1 SEHNR and CDR2 FQNEAQ (reference sequence). Trimming pared 3 bases from V and 5 bases from J, leaving 10 bases between. This CDR3 comprises 13 residues. The CDR3 is CASSLDSTTEAFF. The CDR3 DNA sequence: TGTGCCAGCAGCTTGGACAGTACTACTGAAGCTTTCTTT.

The chain carries TRBV20-1 and TRBJ2-2, with D unclear. Per germline, CDR1 DFQATT and CDR2 SNEGSKA (reference sequence). V lost 2 bases, J lost 2 bases, and 0 bases lay in between. This CDR3 region has 11 residues. The CDR3 reads CSARNTGELFF. The CDR3 DNA follows: TGCAGTGCTAGAAACACCGGGGAGCTGTTTTTT.

V is TRBV7-2 and J is TRBJ2-1, with 12 bases lining up with TRBD1. With V trimmed by 2 bases and J by 9 bases, 5 bases remained unmatched. CDR1 SGHTA and CDR2 FQGNSA come from the germline V gene. The CDR3 is 15 amino acids. The CDR3 protein is CASSLKGQGAGEQFF. For the CDR3, the DNA is TGTGCCAGCAGCTTAAAGGGACAGGGGGCGGGTGAGCAGTTCTTC.

In nucleotides, the CDR3 is TGCGCCAGCAGCCAAGATGTGGCTATTGCTTTGTTAGATACGCAGTATTTT. Protein product: CASSQDVAIALLDTQYF. The gene calls are TRBV4-1 and TRBJ2-3, with D hard to call. CDR3 length equals 17 residues. V was trimmed by 0 bases and J by 5 bases, leaving 18 bases between them. The V gene's germline CDR1 is MGHRA and CDR2 YSYEKL.

This chain links TRBV2 with TRBJ2-3; a weak D match, TRBD1 (5 bases). V dropped 5 bases and J dropped 0 bases, with 12 bases sitting between them. Germline CDR1 reads SNHLY; CDR2 reads FYNNEI. The CDR3 length is 15 residues. CDR3 amino acids: CASSYRSSSTDTQYF. The CDR3 bases are TGTGCCAGCAGTTACAGGTCTTCTAGCACAGATACGCAGTATTTT.

V usage is TRBV5-5 and J usage is TRBJ2-7; no reliable D call. Trimming removed 2 bases from V and 4 bases from J, with 13 bases in between. The CDR3 has 14 residues. Germline-derived CDR1 and CDR2 are SGHKS and YYEKEE (reference sequence). The DNA of the CDR3 is TGTGCCAGCAGCTTCGACCTCCCCTCATACGAGCAGTACTTC. Translation gives CASSFDLPSYEQYF.

V is TRBV13 and J is TRBJ1-6; D is ambiguous. Looked up from germline, CDR1 is PRHDT and CDR2 is FYEKMQ (reference sequence). The CDR3 contains 14 residues. The V and J ends lost 3 bases and 7 bases respectively, with 10 bases between them. The DNA for the CDR3 is TGTGCCAGCAGCTTGGGAAGGCAAAATTCACCCCTCCACTTT. Protein sequence: CASSLGRQNSPLHF.

The CDR3 region is CASSEDLNTEAFF. Written as DNA, the CDR3 is TGTGCCAGCAGCGAGGACCTGAACACTGAAGCTTTCTTT. V usage is TRBV11-1 and J usage is TRBJ1-1; D not resolved. The CDR3 is 13 amino acids. Germline V gene sequence: CDR1 SGHAT, CDR2 FQDESV (reference sequence). Between the trimmed V and J ends, which lost 5 bases and 0 bases, there was a span of 7 bases.